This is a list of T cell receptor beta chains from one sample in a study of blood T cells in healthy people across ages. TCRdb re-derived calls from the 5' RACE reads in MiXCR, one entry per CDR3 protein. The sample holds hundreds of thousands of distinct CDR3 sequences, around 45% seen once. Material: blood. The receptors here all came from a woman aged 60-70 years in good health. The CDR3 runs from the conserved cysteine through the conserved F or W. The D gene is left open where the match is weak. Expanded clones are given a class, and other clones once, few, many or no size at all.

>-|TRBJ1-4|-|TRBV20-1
TGCAGTGTTGCCTTGGTCATGGGTCAGAAGGGACTGTTTTTT
CSVALVMGQKGLFF
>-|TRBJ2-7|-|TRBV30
TGTGCCTGGAGGACAGCCTCAAGCTCCTACGAGCAGTACTTC
CAWRTASSSYEQYF
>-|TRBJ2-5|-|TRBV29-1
TGCAGCGTTGAATTCGGGGTAGGAGAGACCCAGTACTTC
CSVEFGVGETQYF
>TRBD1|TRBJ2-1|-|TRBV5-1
TGCGCCAGCAGCTTGGCCGGGACAGTTGGGAATGAGCAGTTCTTC
CASSLAGTVGNEQFF
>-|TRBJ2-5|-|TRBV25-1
TGTGCCAGCAGTGAAGCCGGGAACACAAAGACCCAGTACTTC
CASSEAGNTKTQYF
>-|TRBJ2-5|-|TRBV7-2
TGTGCCAGCAGCTTAGGGGGGGGGCCTTCGGAGACCCAGTACTTC
CASSLGGGPSETQYF
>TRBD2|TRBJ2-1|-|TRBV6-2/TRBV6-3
TGTGCCAGCAGTCACCGACTAGCGGGCTGGTACAATGAGCAGTTCTTC
CASSHRLAGWYNEQFF
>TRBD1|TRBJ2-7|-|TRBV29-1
TGCAGCTTTCGGACAGGGGATTCCTACGAGCAGTACTTC
CSFRTGDSYEQYF
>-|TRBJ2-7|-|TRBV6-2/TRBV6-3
TGTGCCAGCATAGAAGTGGGGATGCCGAGAGCCCAGTACTTC
CASIEVGMPRAQYF
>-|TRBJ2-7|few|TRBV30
TGTGCCTGGAGTGTCCGCAGCTCCTACGAGCAGTACTTC
CAWSVRSSYEQYF
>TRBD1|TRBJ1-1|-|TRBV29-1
TGCAGCGTTGCAGGGGGTAACACTGAAGCTTTCTTT
CSVAGGNTEAFF
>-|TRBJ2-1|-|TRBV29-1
TGCAGCGTTGTGTCTGGCAGGGGGGGGAATGAGCAGTTCTTC
CSVVSGRGGNEQFF
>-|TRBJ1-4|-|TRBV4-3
TGCGCCAGCAGCCAAGGATCGGACAGAAGCAATGAAAAACTGTTTTTT
CASSQGSDRSNEKLFF
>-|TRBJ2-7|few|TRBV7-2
TGTGCCAGCAGCTTAGCCTGGGCCACCTACGAGCAGTACTTC
CASSLAWATYEQYF
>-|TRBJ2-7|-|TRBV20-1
TGCAGTGCTAGAGATCAAGGCAGGGGATTCTACGAGCAGTACTTC
CSARDQGRGFYEQYF
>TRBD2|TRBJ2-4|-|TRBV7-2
TGTGCCAGCAGCCCCGGACTAGCTCGCCCGGAGCAGTACTTC
CASSPGLARPEQYF
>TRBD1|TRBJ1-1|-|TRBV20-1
TGCAGTGCAACAGGGGGCGAGGGGAACACTGAAGCTTTCTTT
CSATGGEGNTEAFF
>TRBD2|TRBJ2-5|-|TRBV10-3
TGTGCCATCAGTCTCACTCTAGCGGGGTACCAAGAGACCCAGTACTTC
CAISLTLAGYQETQYF
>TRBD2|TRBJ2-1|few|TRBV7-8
TGTGCCACCACGGGAGGGGTTGGCTCCTACAATGAGCAGTTCTTC
CATTGGVGSYNEQFF
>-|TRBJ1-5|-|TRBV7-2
TGTGCCAGCAGCTTAGTGGGGGGGAATAGCAATCAGCCCCAGCATTTT
CASSLVGGNSNQPQHF
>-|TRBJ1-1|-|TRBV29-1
TGCAGCGTTGAACCCCAACGCAGGTTCGCTGAAGCTTTCTTT
CSVEPQRRFAEAFF
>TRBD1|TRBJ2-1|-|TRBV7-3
TGTGCCAGCAGCCCGACGACAGGGCGGGAGCAGTTCTTC
CASSPTTGREQFF
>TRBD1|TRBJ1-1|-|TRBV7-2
TGTGCCAGCAGCTCGACAGGGGCGAACTTTGAAGCTTTCTTT
CASSSTGANFEAFF
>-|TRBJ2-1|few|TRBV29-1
TGCAGCGTTGGGGGATTAGCCCCTAACAATGAGCAGTTCTTC
CSVGGLAPNNEQFF
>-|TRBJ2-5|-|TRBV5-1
TGCGCCAGCAACGACCCCGGGGCCCAAGAGACCCAGTACTTC
CASNDPGAQETQYF
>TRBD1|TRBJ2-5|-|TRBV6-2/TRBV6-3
TGTGCCAGCAGTTACCGAGGACAGGCCGGGACCCAGTACTTC
CASSYRGQAGTQYF
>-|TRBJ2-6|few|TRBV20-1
TGCAGTGGGTCTATTCCTGGGGCCAACGTCCTGACTTTC
CSGSIPGANVLTF
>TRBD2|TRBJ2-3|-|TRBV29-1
TGCAGCGTTGCATCAGCGGGAGGGCCAGCAGATACGCAGTATTTT
CSVASAGGPADTQYF
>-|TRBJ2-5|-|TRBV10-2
TGCGCCAGCAGGGCTAGCGACCAGAAAGGGACCCAGTACTTC
CASRASDQKGTQYF
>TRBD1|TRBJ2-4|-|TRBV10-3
TGTGCCATCGGTAAAGGGCCAGGGGGCCTTGCGGGAACCAAAAACATTCAGTACTTC
CAIGKGPGGLAGTKNIQYF
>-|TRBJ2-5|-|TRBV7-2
TGTGCCAGCCAAGGGGTGGATGGGGTGACCCAGTACTTC
CASQGVDGVTQYF
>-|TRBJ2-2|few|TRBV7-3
TGTGCCAGCAGCTTATTGGGGGGCGATAACACCGGGGAGCTGTTTTTT
CASSLLGGDNTGELFF
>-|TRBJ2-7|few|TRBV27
TGTGCCAGCCAGCGAGGAGGGGAGGACTACGAGCAGTACTTC
CASQRGGEDYEQYF
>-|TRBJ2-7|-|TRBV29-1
TGCAGCGCCTCCCTGGACTACGAGCAGTACTTC
CSASLDYEQYF
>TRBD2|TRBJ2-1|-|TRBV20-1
TGCAGTGCTAGAGATCTCCCTAGCGGAAACCTCAATGAGCAGTTCTTC
CSARDLPSGNLNEQFF
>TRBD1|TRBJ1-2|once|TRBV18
TGTGCCAGCTCACCTCGACAGGGGGCCGAGCTCTATGGCTACACCTTC
CASSPRQGAELYGYTF
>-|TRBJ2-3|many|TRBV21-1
TGTGCCACCTACACAGATACGCAGTATTTT
CATYTDTQYF
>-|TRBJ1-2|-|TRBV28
TGTGCCAGCGAGGGACGTAACTATGGCTACACCTTC
CASEGRNYGYTF
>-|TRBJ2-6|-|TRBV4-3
TGCGCCAGCAGCCAAGATACAGGCTCTGGGGCCAACGTCCCGACTTTC
CASSQDTGSGANVPTF
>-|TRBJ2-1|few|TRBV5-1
TGCGCCAGCAGCTTGGTCGGACACTCCTACAATGAGCAGTTCTTC
CASSLVGHSYNEQFF
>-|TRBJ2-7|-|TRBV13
TGTGCCAGCAGCCCAGAGAGACTTAGCTACGAGCAGTACTTC
CASSPERLSYEQYF
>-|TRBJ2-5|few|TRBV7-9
TGTGCCAGCAGCTTAGGGCAGTTGGCTCAAGAGACCCAGTACTTC
CASSLGQLAQETQYF
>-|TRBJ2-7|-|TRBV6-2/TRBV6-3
TGTGCCAGCAGTTACGTCGGAAGGGCCTACGAGCAGTACTTC
CASSYVGRAYEQYF
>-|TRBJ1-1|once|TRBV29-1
TGCAGCGTTGAAAAGGGCCCGCACGTTTTGGACACTGAAGCTTTCTTT
CSVEKGPHVLDTEAFF
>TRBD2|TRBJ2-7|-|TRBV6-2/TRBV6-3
TGTGCCAGCAGTCCAGGACTAGCGGTATCGACTTACGAGCAGTACTTC
CASSPGLAVSTYEQYF
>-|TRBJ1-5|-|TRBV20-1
TGCAGTGCTGCGACAGGAGTTAAGCCCCAGCATTTT
CSAATGVKPQHF
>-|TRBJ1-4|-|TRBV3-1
TGTGCCAGCAGGACAATCGGACGGGATGAAAAACTGTTTTTT
CASRTIGRDEKLFF
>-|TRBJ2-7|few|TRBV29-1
TGCAGCGCAACCGGGACTCCTCACCAGTACTTC
CSATGTPHQYF
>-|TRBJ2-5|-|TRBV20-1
TGCAGTGCTAGTCTAGGTTCTACTGGCAAAGAGACCCAGTACTTC
CSASLGSTGKETQYF
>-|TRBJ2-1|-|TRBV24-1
TGTGCCACGGCAGGATCTGCCTACAATGAGCAGTTCTTC
CATAGSAYNEQFF
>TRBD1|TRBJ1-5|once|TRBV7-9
TGTGCCAGCAGCTTAGACCCGACAGGGGTTAGCAATCAGCCCCAGCATTTT
CASSLDPTGVSNQPQHF
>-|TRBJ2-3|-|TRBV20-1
TGCAGCGGTCAACTGTCCACAGATACGCAGTATTTT
CSGQLSTDTQYF
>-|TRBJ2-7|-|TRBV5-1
TGCGCCAGCAGCTGGAGGACCGCCTACGAGCAGTACTTC
CASSWRTAYEQYF
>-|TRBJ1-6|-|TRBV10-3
TGTGCCACCAGTGAAGTTCAGAATAATTCACCCCTCCACTTT
CATSEVQNNSPLHF
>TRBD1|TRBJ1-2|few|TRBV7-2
TGTGCCAGCAGCTTATACAGGGGAGTAAGTGGCTACACCTTC
CASSLYRGVSGYTF
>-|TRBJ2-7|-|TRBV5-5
TGTGCCAGCACCTTGCAGGGGCAATTGATGGGCTACGAGCAGTACTTC
CASTLQGQLMGYEQYF
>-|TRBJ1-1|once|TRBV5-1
TGCGCCAGCAGCTCCTCGGACACCACCACTGAAGCTTTCTTT
CASSSSDTTTEAFF
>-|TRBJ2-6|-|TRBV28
TGTGCCAGCGGGAGGGGACATGCAGGGGCCAACGTCCTGACTTTC
CASGRGHAGANVLTF
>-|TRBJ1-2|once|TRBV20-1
TGCAGTGCTAGAGCCCGGGCCGGGACCTACTATGGCTACACCTTC
CSARARAGTYYGYTF